Given below is one T cell receptor beta chain in context. Antigen unknown. TCRdb's copy holds only in-frame clones and misses some; the assay was immunoSEQ multiplex PCR. The data hold over 9,500 clones, with about nine tenths observed a single time. These data belong to a study of lymphopenia after photon versus proton radiotherapy. Findings and caveats of the study: Relative stability marked proton patients; photon patients lost diversity and naive cells.

This CDR3 spans 13 amino acids. Germline values: CDR1 SGHNT, CDR2 YENEEA. V was trimmed by 6 bases and J by 8 bases, leaving 11 bases between them. The rearrangement uses TRBV11-3 and TRBJ1-6; D is unclear. This specimen consisted of peripheral blood, obtained from a patient treated with photon-based radiotherapy. This receptor was identified in a man between 60 and 75 years old with pancreatic cancer. The CDR3 spells CASSSNRDSPLHF. The CDR3 DNA is TGTGCCAGCAGTTCAAACCGCGATTCACCCCTCCACTTT.